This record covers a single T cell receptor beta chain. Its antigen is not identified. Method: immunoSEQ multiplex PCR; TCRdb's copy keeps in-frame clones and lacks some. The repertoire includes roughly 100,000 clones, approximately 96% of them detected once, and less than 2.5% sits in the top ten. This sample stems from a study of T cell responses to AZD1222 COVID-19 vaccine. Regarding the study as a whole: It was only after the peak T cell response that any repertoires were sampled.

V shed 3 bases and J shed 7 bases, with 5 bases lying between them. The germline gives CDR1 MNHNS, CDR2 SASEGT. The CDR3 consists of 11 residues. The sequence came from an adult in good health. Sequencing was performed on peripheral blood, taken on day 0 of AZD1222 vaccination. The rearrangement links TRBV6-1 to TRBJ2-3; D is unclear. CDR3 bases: TGTGCCAGCAGTGATACGAATACGCAGTATTTT. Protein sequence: CASSDTNTQYF.